These T cell receptor beta chains were read from a single sample in a study of T cell responses to AZD1222 COVID-19 vaccine. Only in-frame clones appear in the TCRdb table, and some are missing; sequencing was by immunoSEQ multiplex PCR. The table records 200,000 to 300,000 clones, approximately 95% of them present only once. The starting material was peripheral blood, obtained on day 0 of AZD1222 vaccination. The receptors originated from an adult in good health. Both conserved end residues are part of each CDR3.

J | V | CDR3
TRBJ2-3 | TRBV19 | CASRLAGVSHTQYF
TRBJ2-2 | TRBV3-1/TRBV3-2 | CASSLRGNTGELFF
TRBJ2-2 | TRBV27 | CASSLTQTGLNTGELFF
TRBJ2-5 | TRBV7-9 | CASTPGTGRTSGSPETQYF
TRBJ2-7 | TRBV28 | CATQFTREGYEQYF
TRBJ1-2 | TRBV3-1/TRBV3-2 | CASSHSGGLNYGYTF
TRBJ2-7 | TRBV6-5 | CASSSPVDQVGEQYF
TRBJ1-2 | TRBV5-1 | CASSTGYTF
TRBJ2-2 | TRBV2 | CASKIGELFF
TRBJ1-5 | TRBV21-1 | CASSKGLRAGSNQPQHF
TRBJ1-1 | TRBV5-1 | CASSRLLTGVNTEAFF
TRBJ2-7 | TRBV5-1 | CASSFRGSEQYF
TRBJ2-7 | TRBV19 | CASSTRQGRGYEQYF
TRBJ1-4 | TRBV7-7 | CASSLGLTTNEKLFF
TRBJ2-7 | TRBV3-1/TRBV3-2 | CASSLTSGRRIEQYF
TRBJ2-2 | TRBV7-9 | CASSSRDRAITGELFF
TRBJ1-2 | TRBV9 | CASSTTTGYGYTF
TRBJ2-7 | TRBV19 | CASSPDLASGTYEQYF
TRBJ1-6 | TRBV27 | CASSFYRDLMSLHF
TRBJ2-5 | TRBV7-9 | CASSPPGTYQETQYF
TRBJ2-5 | TRBV11-2 | CASSLGHKETQYF
TRBJ1-1 | TRBV7-9 | CASSQRTGVDTEAFF
TRBJ1-4 | TRBV7-9 | CAVRGEGREKLFF
TRBJ2-1 | TRBV3-1/TRBV3-2 | CASSQTWTEQFF
TRBJ1-3 | TRBV19 | CASTQAGDPSGNTIYF
TRBJ2-2 | TRBV19 | CASSADRVAGELFF
TRBJ2-1 | TRBV28 | CASSPRGVWEQFF
TRBJ2-3 | TRBV7-8 | CASSPLLAGFTDTQYF
TRBJ2-5 | TRBV6-5 | CASSPGGYQETQYF
TRBJ1-3 | TRBV18 | CASSPTAFDARSGNTIYF
TRBJ1-2 | TRBV5-4 | CASSADGNYGYTF
TRBJ2-2 | TRBV11-2 | CASSSGLAANTGELFF
TRBJ1-1 | TRBV19 | CASRPPNTEAFF
TRBJ2-3 | TRBV3-1/TRBV3-2 | CASSLLAGGPGDTQYF
TRBJ2-7 | TRBV7-6 | CASSLGSGVTYEQYF
TRBJ2-3 | TRBV19 | CASSDSGGITDTQYF
TRBJ2-1 | TRBV4-3 | CASSQDRIGLQQFF
TRBJ1-6 | TRBV2 | CASRVRDPSPLHF
TRBJ1-6 | TRBV28 | CASSLGGPSFDPLHF
TRBJ1-5 | TRBV9 | CASSPSGYSNQPQHF
TRBJ2-7 | TRBV6-5 | CASSRTSGSEQYF
TRBJ1-2 | TRBV4-1 | CASSQVPGHQGYTF
TRBJ2-7 | TRBV2 | CASSDGTGGHEQYF
TRBJ1-1 | TRBV7-9 | CASSFDKWAEAFF
TRBJ1-6 | TRBV7-2 | CASSPAQGVNSPLHF
TRBJ1-2 | TRBV5-1 | CASSLGAQGGNYGYTF
TRBJ1-6 | TRBV7-9 | CASSLGSSYNSPLHF
TRBJ2-1 | TRBV28 | CASSLSGRNEQFF
TRBJ1-1 | TRBV7-3 | CASSLKPGSDTEAFF
TRBJ1-5 | TRBV19 | CASSNARGQPQHF
TRBJ2-7 | TRBV9 | CASSATGSGSSEQYF
TRBJ1-2 | TRBV7-2 | CASSLRVLQGYTF
TRBJ2-3 | TRBV28 | CASSPRDRVGTDTQYF
TRBJ1-3 | TRBV4-1 | CASSQVYTVGNTIYF
TRBJ2-1 | TRBV5-4 | CASSIAGGQRNNEQFF
TRBJ2-1 | TRBV4-2 | CASSQRLAGHNEQFF
TRBJ1-3 | TRBV10-3 | CAISDGAYRDIYF
TRBJ2-1 | TRBV3-1/TRBV3-2 | CASSPPGGGVF
TRBJ2-7 | TRBV7-9 | CASSSGTGTYEQYF
TRBJ1-2 | TRBV28 | CASSTLDSNYGYTF